These T cell receptor beta chains were read from a single sample in a study of blood T cell repertoires in COVID-19. Only in-frame clones appear in the TCRdb table, and some are missing; sequencing was by immunoSEQ multiplex PCR. The sample records roughly 200,000 clones, about 84% being singletons. Sequenced sample: PBMCs or T cells enriched from blood (not recorded which). All receptors derive from a man in his forties with acute COVID-19. Each CDR3 is given with its conserved first and last residue. A D gene is named only where the DNA matches it firmly. Part of the rows lack a size; the others show once, few, many or a class for expanded clones.

>few|NA|TRBV9|TRBJ1-3|14
TGTGCCAGCAGCGTAGGGACATTCGGAAACACCATATATTTT
CASSVGTFGNTIYF
>NA|NA|TRBV7-3|TRBJ2-1|15
TGTGCCAGCAGCTTCTCACCGGGAGTACACAATGAGCAGTTCTTC
CASSFSPGVHNEQFF
>NA|NA|TRBV23-1|TRBJ2-3|9
TGCGCCATAACAGATACGCAGTATTTT
CAITDTQYF
>NA|TRBD2|TRBV24-1|TRBJ2-3|16
TGTGCCACCAGTGACCCCGGGACTAGCGACACAGATACGCAGTATTTT
CATSDPGTSDTDTQYF
>NA|NA|TRBV30|TRBJ2-1|13
TGTGCCTGGAGTGCGGTATTCCCCAATGAGCAGTTCTTC
CAWSAVFPNEQFF
>NA|NA|TRBV9|TRBJ2-3|14
TGTGCCAGCAGCGTAGTCGGGAGCACAGATACGCAGTATTTT
CASSVVGSTDTQYF
>many|NA|TRBV6-5|TRBJ2-7|11
TGTGCCAGCAGTTCCACCTACGAGCAGTACTTC
CASSSTYEQYF
>NA|NA|TRBV6-1|TRBJ2-7|15
TGTGCCAGCAGTGAAGACCCTTGGCAAGTCTACGAGCAGTACTTC
CASSEDPWQVYEQYF
>NA|NA|TRBV27|TRBJ1-2|11
TGTGCCAGCAGTCAGGGGCGAAGCTACACCTTC
CASSQGRSYTF
>NA|NA|TRBV19|TRBJ1-5|15
TGTGCCAGTAACCGGGACATTTATAGCAATCAGCCCCAGCATTTT
CASNRDIYSNQPQHF
>many|TRBD1|TRBV6-1|TRBJ2-1|16
TGTGCCAGCAGTGATCGCGAAGGGACAGGGTTTAATGAGCAGTTCTTC
CASSDREGTGFNEQFF
>NA|NA|TRBV2|TRBJ2-2|14
TGTGCCAGCAAGGCGGAGGCGAACACCGGGGAGCTGTTTTTT
CASKAEANTGELFF
>once|NA|TRBV30|TRBJ1-1|14
TGTGCCTGGAGTAACCCTCCGCGGGACACTGAAGCTTTCTTT
CAWSNPPRDTEAFF
>NA|NA|TRBV27|TRBJ2-5|17
TGTGCCAGCAGTTTAAGGCTAGTCGGGAACGGGGTGGAGACCCAGTACTTC
CASSLRLVGNGVETQYF
>NA|TRBD1|TRBV5-8|TRBJ1-5|20
TGTGCCAGCAGCTTGTTTGGGACAGGGGGTTCTTACTCAATCAATCAGCCCCAGCATTTT
CASSLFGTGGSYSINQPQHF
>NA|TRBD1|TRBV5-1|TRBJ1-5|16
TGCGCCAGCAGCTTGGACAGGGGGCGCCTCCATCAGCCCCAGCATTTT
CASSLDRGRLHQPQHF
>NA|TRBD1|TRBV13|TRBJ2-7|14
TGTGCCAGCAGCTTAGGGACAGGGGGTCTCGAGCAGTACTTC
CASSLGTGGLEQYF
>NA|TRBD2|TRBV7-8|TRBJ2-5|15
TGTGCCAGCAGCTTAAAGGGACTAGGGCAAGAGACCCAGTACTTC
CASSLKGLGQETQYF
>few|NA|TRBV6-5|TRBJ2-7|15
TGTGCCAGCAGTCGTACGGGTGCTATTTCCTACGAGCAGTACTTC
CASSRTGAISYEQYF
>NA|NA|TRBV7-2|TRBJ2-6|18
TGTGCCAGCAGCCCCAAAAGAGGTTCCGCGGCTGGGGCCAACGTCCTGACTTTC
CASSPKRGSAAGANVLTF
>NA|NA|TRBV29-1|TRBJ2-1|12
TGCAGCGTTGAACCCCAGGGGTATGAGCAGTTCTTC
CSVEPQGYEQFF
>NA|NA|TRBV19|TRBJ2-1|16
TGTGCCAGTAAACCCTTCGGGGTAAGCTCCTACAATGAGCAGTTCTTC
CASKPFGVSSYNEQFF
>few|NA|TRBV2|TRBJ2-7|13
TGTGCCAGCAGTCTACAGGGAACCTACGAGCAGTACTTC
CASSLQGTYEQYF
>NA|NA|TRBV10-2|TRBJ2-1|14
TGCGCCAGCACCGGCCTGGGCACCTACAATGAGCAGTTCTTC
CASTGLGTYNEQFF
>NA|NA|TRBV19|TRBJ2-3|15
TGTGCCAGTCATTGGACGGGCGGGAGCACAGATACGCAGTATTTT
CASHWTGGSTDTQYF
>NA|NA|TRBV29-1|TRBJ1-1|10
TGCAGCGTTCGCGGCGCTGAAGCTTTCTTT
CSVRGAEAFF
>NA|TRBD2|TRBV5-1|TRBJ2-1|17
TGCGCCAGCAGCCCAACTGAACTGGGACTAGCGGTTTCGGAGCAGTTCTTC
CASSPTELGLAVSEQFF
>NA|NA|TRBV6-5|TRBJ2-3|15
TGTGCCAGCAGTTACGGCGGCTCTTCTAAAGATACGCAGTATTTT
CASSYGGSSKDTQYF
>NA|NA|TRBV7-2|TRBJ2-1|15
TGTGCCAGCAGCTTAGTAGGCGAAAGGCGGAGTGAGCAGTTCTTC
CASSLVGERRSEQFF
>NA|TRBD2|TRBV28|TRBJ2-1|16
TGTGCCAGCAGCCCGGCTGGCGGGAGTTGGTACAATGAGCAGTTCTTC
CASSPAGGSWYNEQFF
>NA|NA|TRBV7-9|TRBJ2-7|15
TGTGCCAGCAGCTCAGGCTTCGTCCTAAACGACGAGCAGTACTTC
CASSSGFVLNDEQYF
>NA|NA|TRBV14|TRBJ1-3|13
TGTGCCAGCAGCCAGACTCGGGGGAACACCATATATTTT
CASSQTRGNTIYF
>NA|NA|TRBV9|TRBJ1-6|13
TGTGCCAGCAGCGAGAGGGTAGAATCACCCCTCCACTTT
CASSERVESPLHF
>NA|NA|TRBV5-1|TRBJ1-2|12
TGCGCCAGCAGCCTTGCTAACGTCGGCTACACCTTC
CASSLANVGYTF
>NA|TRBD1|TRBV18|TRBJ2-6|18
TGTGCCAGCTCACCATCCCCGGGACAGGGTGCTGGGGCCAACGTCCTGACTTTC
CASSPSPGQGAGANVLTF
>NA|NA|TRBV9|TRBJ2-1|18
TGTGCCAGCAGCGAACGGACAACCCCAGGGCGCTCCTACAATGAGCAGTTCTTC
CASSERTTPGRSYNEQFF
>NA|NA|TRBV28|TRBJ1-1|13
TGTGCCAGCATTGGAGCCCCTAGTACTGAAGCTTTCTTT
CASIGAPSTEAFF
>NA|TRBD2|TRBV7-3|TRBJ2-1|14
TGTGCCAGCAGCTCCTCCGGACTAGCGAATGAGCAGTTCTTC
CASSSSGLANEQFF
>NA|TRBD1|TRBV7-2|TRBJ1-2|14
TGTGCCAGCAGAGTGACAGGGCCTAACTATGGCTACACCTTC
CASRVTGPNYGYTF
>NA|NA|TRBV9|TRBJ1-2|14
TGTGCCAGCAGCGTTGCAGACTCTAACTATGGCTACACCTTC
CASSVADSNYGYTF
>once|NA|TRBV28|TRBJ2-4|15
TGTGCCAGCAACCTTAAACATCAGGGCCTGAACATTCAGTACTTC
CASNLKHQGLNIQYF
>NA|NA|TRBV12-3/TRBV12-4|TRBJ1-3|12
TGTGCCAGCCTCTCTTTTGGAAACACCATATATTTT
CASLSFGNTIYF
>NA|NA|TRBV12-3/TRBV12-4|TRBJ2-5|13
TGTGCCAGCAGTTCCAGGGGAAGAGAGACCCAGTACTTC
CASSSRGRETQYF
>NA|TRBD2|TRBV6-5|TRBJ2-1|15
TGTGCCAGCAATAGGTTAGCGGGGGGAAACAATGAGCAGTTCTTC
CASNRLAGGNNEQFF
>NA|NA|TRBV6-5|TRBJ1-5|13
TGTGCCAGCAGTTTGAGGGCCGGGCAGCCCCAGCATTTT
CASSLRAGQPQHF
>NA|NA|TRBV9|TRBJ2-5|13
TGTGCCAGCAGCGTAGGAGCTACCGAGACCCAGTACTTC
CASSVGATETQYF
>NA|NA|TRBV12-3/TRBV12-4|TRBJ1-2|13
TGTGCCAGCAGTAGGGACACGGCCTATGGCTACACCTTC
CASSRDTAYGYTF
>NA|NA|TRBV27|TRBJ2-7|13
TGTGCCAGCACCCGGGCGGGCATGGATGAGCAGTACTTC
CASTRAGMDEQYF
>NA|NA|TRBV5-1|TRBJ2-7|15
TGCGCCAGCAGGTTGGGACCGCAAGGAGGTCACGAGCAGTACTTC
CASRLGPQGGHEQYF
>NA|NA|TRBV28|TRBJ1-6|16
TGTGCCAGCAGTACGGGGTTTGTTTGGTGGAATTCACCCCTCCACTTT
CASSTGFVWWNSPLHF
>NA|NA|TRBV25-1|TRBJ1-4|15
TGTGCCAGCAGTGAATCGGGGAGGGTGCATGAAAAACTGTTTTTT
CASSESGRVHEKLFF